The 3 T cell receptor beta chains below were found in one sample sequenced in a study of technical replicates of blood from a few donors. Method: immunoSEQ multiplex PCR; TCRdb's copy keeps in-frame clones and lacks some. The data show tens of thousands of clones, about 96% seen once. Sequencing was performed on T cells isolated from PBMCs. These receptors originate from a human donor in good health.

The chain combines TRBV10-3 with TRBJ2-5; 9 positions match TRBD2. The CDR3 length is 17 residues. V lost 3 bases and J lost 5; bases outside the gene matches: 13. Germline CDR1 ENHRY, CDR2 SYGVKD. The CDR3 here is CAISEGGGLASLETQYF. CDR3 nucleotides: TGTGCCATCAGTGAAGGAGGGGGACTAGCAAGTTTGGAGACCCAGTACTTC.

The chain is built from TRBV15 and TRBJ2-3; 7 bases match TRBD1. Losses at the gene ends were 5 bases for V and 1 base for J; bases not matched to a gene: 3. The CDR3 covers 14 residues. Germline assignment: CDR1 LNHNV and CDR2 YYDKDF (reference sequence). The CDR3 nucleotides read TGTGCCACCAGCCGCGACAGGGGCACAGATACGCAGTATTTT. This translates into CATSRDRGTDTQYF.

This chain joins TRBV28 and TRBJ2-2, with TRBD1 as a possible D gene (8 bases). The V gene lost 0 bases and the J gene lost 2 bases, with 16 bases spanning the gap. CDR3 size: 18 residues. Germline CDR1 and CDR2: MDHEN and SYDVKM. In DNA form, the CDR3 reads TGTGCCAGCAGTTTATGGGGGGGGCCAGGGGGCAACACCGGGGAGCTGTTTTTT. Its protein product is CASSLWGGPGGNTGELFF.